The rows below give T cell receptor beta chains drawn from one sample of a study of metastatic and nonmetastatic thyroid tumors. TCRdb re-called clones via MiXCR from the PCR reads. The table includes around 15,000 clones, 20% to 30% detected once. The material sequenced was tumor tissue. The source of these receptors is a male donor with papillary thyroid cancer or a benign thyroid nodule (not recorded which). Some clones in this sample may be carry-over from other donors' samples. The CDR3 runs from the conserved cysteine through the conserved F or W. A D gene is named only where the DNA matches it firmly. The listing skips clone size in some rows; elsewhere it reads once, few, many or a size class.

abundance | j_gene | v_gene | d_gene | CDR3nt | CDR3aa
. | TRBJ2-3 | TRBV18 | . | TGTGCCAGCTCGCCAACGGCACATAGCACAGATACGCAGTATTTT | CASSPTAHSTDTQYF
. | TRBJ2-7 | TRBV20-1 | . | TGCAGTGCTAGGACTGGACCACGGGGCGACGAGCAGTACTTC | CSARTGPRGDEQYF
few | TRBJ2-1 | TRBV24-1 | . | TGTGCCACCAGTGATTTCAGGGAGCAGTTCTTC | CATSDFREQFF
many | TRBJ1-5 | TRBV2 | . | TGTGCCAGCAACCTTTTAGGGGGGCCCCAGCATTTT | CASNLLGGPQHF
many | TRBJ1-2 | TRBV7-2 | . | TGTGCCAGCAGCTCATACATTTCAGATGGCTACACCTTC | CASSSYISDGYTF
many | TRBJ2-1 | TRBV20-1 | . | TGCAGTGCCCCGAGACTCCCCCCCAATGAGCAGTTCTTC | CSAPRLPPNEQFF
. | TRBJ1-2 | TRBV30 | TRBD1 | TGTGCCTGGAGTGGGCCGGGACAGGGGGCGCGGGGCTACACCTTC | CAWSGPGQGARGYTF
many | TRBJ1-5 | TRBV10-2 | . | TGCGCCAGTTCTTGGACGAGCAATCAGCCCCAGCATTTT | CASSWTSNQPQHF
few | TRBJ1-2 | TRBV6-6 | . | TGTGCCAGCAGTTACTCGAAGGGGTTTTATGGCTACACCTTC | CASSYSKGFYGYTF
few | TRBJ1-5 | TRBV6-2/TRBV6-3 | . | TGTGCTAGCAGGGGACGGAGCAATCAGCCCCAGCATTTT | CASRGRSNQPQHF
many | TRBJ1-2 | TRBV28 | . | TGTGCCAGCTTTTACGGTGGCTACACCTTC | CASFYGGYTF
many | TRBJ1-5 | TRBV12-3/TRBV12-4 | . | TGTGCCAGCAGCCAGGGAGAAAGGAATCAGCCCCAGCATTTT | CASSQGERNQPQHF
. | TRBJ2-1 | TRBV7-2 | . | TGTGCCAGCAGCTTAGGGGCTAGCTCCTACAATGAGCAGTTCTTC | CASSLGASSYNEQFF
many | TRBJ2-7 | TRBV28 | . | TGTGCCAGCAGTTCGACGGGGAAAGGTGACGAGCAGTACTTC | CASSSTGKGDEQYF
few | TRBJ1-6 | TRBV4-1 | . | TGCGCCAGCAGCCAAGGATGGAAGAGCCCCTATAATTCACCCCTCCACTTT | CASSQGWKSPYNSPLHF
. | TRBJ2-7 | TRBV20-1 | TRBD2 | TGCAGTGCTGCTAGCGGGGTCCTCTCCTACGAGCAGTACTTC | CSAASGVLSYEQYF
few | TRBJ1-1 | TRBV11-2 | . | TGTGCCAGCAGCCCAAGACAGGACCCGAGGGACACTGAAGCTTTCTTT | CASSPRQDPRDTEAFF
many | TRBJ2-6 | TRBV27 | . | TGTGCCAGCAGTTTCTCTGGGGCCAACGTCCTGACTTTC | CASSFSGANVLTF
few | TRBJ1-5 | TRBV19 | . | TGTGCCAGTGAACTCGGGATTAACCAGCCCCAGCATTTT | CASELGINQPQHF
many | TRBJ2-1 | TRBV19 | . | TGTGCCAGTAGCTATACCGGGACTGCTGCGAATGAGCAGTTCTTC | CASSYTGTAANEQFF
once | TRBJ2-1 | TRBV6-1 | TRBD1 | TGTGCCAGCAGTACCCGGGACAGCACAAGAAGTGAGAAGTCCTTC | CASSTRDSTRSEKSF
few | TRBJ1-5 | TRBV12-3/TRBV12-4 | TRBD1 | TGTGCCAGCAGTTTCGACAGGGGGATCTATCATCCCCAGCATTTT | CASSFDRGIYHPQHF
many | TRBJ2-1 | TRBV7-8 | TRBD2 | TGTGCCAGCAGCGGGGGGGTAGCGGGATCCTCGAGCTCCTACAATGAGCAGTTCTTC | CASSGGVAGSSSSYNEQFF
medium-sized | TRBJ1-6 | TRBV5-1 | . | TGCGCCAGCAGCTTCGGGGAACCACTTAATTCACCCCTCCACTTT | CASSFGEPLNSPLHF
. | TRBJ2-1 | TRBV20-1 | . | TGCAGTGCTAGAGATGCGCAAGTTCGCAATGAGCAGTTCTTC | CSARDAQVRNEQFF
. | TRBJ2-2 | TRBV25-1 | . | TGTGCCATCAGTTCTTTGGCCGGGCAGCTGTTTTTT | CAISSLAGQLFF
medium-sized | TRBJ2-3 | TRBV7-3 | . | TGTGCCAGCAGCTTAGCGTGGGGGAGCACAGATACGCAGTATTTT | CASSLAWGSTDTQYF
many | TRBJ2-6 | TRBV19 | TRBD1 | TGTGCCAGTAGTATACGGACAGGGGTATCTGGGGCCAACGTCCTGACTTTC | CASSIRTGVSGANVLTF
many | TRBJ2-3 | TRBV18 | . | TGTGCCAGCTCACCAAGTAGGGACACAGATACGCAGTATTTT | CASSPSRDTDTQYF
medium-sized | TRBJ2-7 | TRBV5-1 | . | TGCGCCAGCAGCAAATTTAGCGGCCCCTACGAGCAGTACTTC | CASSKFSGPYEQYF
medium-sized | TRBJ1-5 | TRBV6-1 | . | TGTGCCAGCAGTGAAGCGCCTGGGTTGGGGCATCAGCCCCAGCATTTT | CASSEAPGLGHQPQHF
many | TRBJ2-7 | TRBV20-1 | TRBD2 | TGCAGTGCTAGAGACCCCGGGACTAGTCCCTACGAGCAGTACTTC | CSARDPGTSPYEQYF
. | TRBJ2-7 | TRBV5-5 | TRBD1 | TGTGCCAGCAGGACTACAGGGGGCCGGGGGAACGAGCAGTACTTC | CASRTTGGRGNEQYF
. | TRBJ1-2 | TRBV11-2 | . | TGTGCCAGCCAATATTATGGGAGAGGTGGCTACACCTTC | CASQYYGRGGYTF
many | TRBJ2-1 | TRBV6-2/TRBV6-3 | TRBD2 | TGTGCCAGCAGTTATTGGAGGGGGACTAGCGCCACCAATGAGCAGTTCTTC | CASSYWRGTSATNEQFF
few | TRBJ1-6 | TRBV27 | . | TGTGCCAGCAGTTTATCGCCCTCAGGGAAAAATTCACCCCTCCACTTT | CASSLSPSGKNSPLHF
few | TRBJ2-5 | TRBV9 | TRBD1 | TGTGCCAGCAGCGCCGGGACAGGGTTAGGGACCCAGTACTTC | CASSAGTGLGTQYF
medium-sized | TRBJ2-7 | TRBV7-9 | TRBD2 | TGTGCCAGCAGCTTAGTTAGCGGGAGATCCCCCGAGCAGTACTTC | CASSLVSGRSPEQYF
. | TRBJ2-7 | TRBV11-2 | . | TGTGCCAGCAGCTTAAGCCTTGCAGAATACGAACAGTACTTC | CASSLSLAEYEQYF
many | TRBJ2-1 | TRBV30 | . | TGTGCCTGGAGTCCTGAGGAGCGTGAGCAGTTCTTC | CAWSPEEREQFF
many | TRBJ2-3 | TRBV7-9 | . | TGTGCCAGCAGCTTAATTGGAGGCCTCACAGATACGCAGTATTTT | CASSLIGGLTDTQYF
. | TRBJ2-7 | TRBV10-3 | . | TGTGCCATCAGCGGAGGCGGGACCAGCTGGTACGAGCAGTACTTC | CAISGGGTSWYEQYF
many | TRBJ1-2 | TRBV3-1 | . | TGTGCCAGCAGCCCACTCCTCGGCAGGGTAGGCTACACCTTC | CASSPLLGRVGYTF
medium-sized | TRBJ2-2 | TRBV20-1 | . | TGCAGTGCTAGAGATCGTAGGCAGATCACCGGGGAGCTGTTTTTT | CSARDRRQITGELFF
many | TRBJ1-1 | TRBV6-1 | . | TGTGCCAGCAGCGGACGACGACAGGTTAGATCGGCTTTCTTT | CASSGRRQVRSAFF
many | TRBJ2-5 | TRBV29-1 | . | TGCAGCGGAGGACAGTATCAAGATGCGACCCAGTACTTC | CSGGQYQDATQYF
medium-sized | TRBJ2-1 | TRBV6-2/TRBV6-3 | TRBD2 | TGTGCCAGCATAAGGTCTAGCGGGAGTCTCGATGAGCAGTTCTTC | CASIRSSGSLDEQFF
few | TRBJ1-1 | TRBV7-6 | . | TGTGCCAGCAGTCCATCCAGGGTCACTGAAGCTTTCTTT | CASSPSRVTEAFF
medium-sized | TRBJ2-7 | TRBV12-3/TRBV12-4 | . | TGTGCCAGCAGCTTGGGGTGGTCCTACGAGCAGTACTTC | CASSLGWSYEQYF
. | TRBJ2-2 | TRBV11-3 | . | TGTGCCAGCAGCTTAGGGAGGGCGGCGAACACCGGGGAGCTGTTTTTT | CASSLGRAANTGELFF